This record covers a single TCR beta chain. The sample is drawn from a study of T cell changes during pregnancy in multiple sclerosis. The CDR3 loop spans 13 amino acids. Germline loops: CDR1 SQVTM, CDR2 ANQGSEA. V was pared by 1 base and J by 3 bases, with 7 bases between. The protocol was immunoSEQ multiplex PCR, while the TCRdb copy is restricted to in-frame clones and leaves out a portion. The sample holds tens of thousands of clones, about 93% seen once. The material sequenced was CD4+ T cells from peripheral blood mononuclear cells, taken in the second trimester of pregnancy. The source is a female donor with multiple sclerosis, enrolled in a pregnancy study. V is TRBV29-1 and J is TRBJ1-3, with a tentative D call TRBD1 (5 bases). CDR3 nucleotides: TGCAGCGTTGAAGGCAGGGTTGGAAACACCATATATTTT. This translates into CSVEGRVGNTIYF. Full variable domain (remainder filled in from reference TRBV29-1 and TRBJ1-3): SAVISQKPSRDICQRGTSLTIQCQVDSQVTMMFWYRQQPGQSLTLIATANQGSEATYESGFVIDKFPISRPNLTFSTLTVSNMSPEDSSIYLCSVEGRVGNTIYFGEGSWLTVV.